Below, 19 T cell receptor beta chains from the same sample are listed, as sequenced in a study of T cells in Graves' hyperthyroidism and ophthalmopathy. TCR beta CDR3 region amplification was performed from RNA transcripts. HTBI primers were the set used in a first-round RT-PCR of the TCR CDR3. TCRdb redid the calling of the multiplex PCR reads with MiXCR, one entry per CDR3 protein. This table holds about 560,000 distinct CDR3 sequences, about 15% found once. Sequencing used blood. The receptor set was obtained from a woman under 40 with Graves' hyperthyroidism.

In its sample, this clonotype was seen a few times. The J gene is TRBJ2-4, the V gene TRBV5-6, with D possibly matching TRBD1 (6 bases). The CDR3 is made up of 16 amino acids. The V gene's germline CDR1 is SGHDT and CDR2 YYEEEE. The V gene lost 2 bases and the J gene lost 0 bases, with 12 bases spanning the gap. CDR3 sequence: CASSFPGTLAKNIQYF. The CDR3 DNA is TGTGCCAGCAGCTTCCCCGGGACACTAGCCAAAAACATTCAGTACTTC.

This clonotype was seen at least ten times. The chain joins TRBV4-1 to TRBJ2-5; no clear D. The germline V gene has CDR1 MGHRA and CDR2 YSYEKL. Trimming took off 0 bases at V and 6 bases at J, with 14 bases between the two ends. The CDR3 contains 15 residues. CDR3 coding DNA: TGCGCCAGCAGCCAAGAACTGTTTGGGGAACAGACCCAGTACTTC. As protein: CASSQELFGEQTQYF.

This clonotype was detected a few times. The chain carries TRBV28 and TRBJ2-3, with 10 bases matching TRBD2. J lost 4 bases, V lost 6 bases, and 4 bases had no gene match. CDR3 size: 14 residues. Germline CDR1 reads MDHEN; CDR2 reads SYDVKM. CDR3 coding DNA: TGTGCCAGCAGATCTAGCGGGAGTTCAGATACGCAGTATTTT. Protein: CASRSSGSSDTQYF.

This clonotype came up a few times. The chain couples TRBV6-1 to TRBJ2-7; D is perhaps TRBD1 (5 bases). Germline V CDR1 and CDR2: MNHNS, SASEGT. Trimming left V 10 bases short and J 5 bases short, with 18 bases between. The CDR3 totals 13 residues. The CDR3 DNA sequence: TGTGCCACTAGTATCTTCCAGGGAAACGAGCAGTACTTC. It specifies CATSIFQGNEQYF.

This clonotype was recorded at least ten times. This rearrangement joins TRBV20-1 to TRBJ1-2, with D uncertain. This CDR3 is built from 13 residues. Looked up from germline, CDR1 is DFQATT and CDR2 is SNEGSKA (reference sequence). Trimming cost V 6 bases and J 8 bases, with 19 bases left between them. The CDR3 nucleotides read TGCAGTGCCCCCGGACCAGTTTTGGCGGGCTACACCTTC. Amino acid sequence: CSAPGPVLAGYTF.

In its sample, this clonotype was seen many times. V gene TRBV27 combines with J gene TRBJ2-6; 9 bases are shared with TRBD1. CDR3 length equals 15 residues. V shed 5 bases, J shed 3 bases, and the junction held 2 bases outside the gene matches. The germline CDR1 and CDR2 sequences are MNHEY and SMNVEV (reference sequence). This CDR3 reads CASSQDRGGANVLTF. CDR3 coding DNA: TGTGCCAGCAGTCAGGACAGGGGTGGGGCCAACGTCCTGACTTTC.

This clonotype was detected many times. The rearrangement links TRBV6-2 or TRBV6-3 to TRBJ2-3; the D gene is possibly TRBD2 (5 bases). Trimming left V 7 bases short and J 1 base short, with 21 bases between. CDR3 length: 17 residues. Germline V gene sequence: CDR1 MNHEY, CDR2 SVGEGT. CDR3 in amino acids: CASISGLGPTGTDTQYF. The CDR3 DNA follows: TGTGCCAGCATCAGCGGACTCGGCCCTACGGGCACAGATACGCAGTATTTT.

The rearrangement joins TRBV6-2 or TRBV6-3 to TRBJ2-1, with D tentatively TRBD2 (6 bases). The CDR3 sequence is 14 residues long. V lost 2 bases and J lost 5, with 10 bases in between. Germline CDR1 MNHEY, CDR2 SVGEGT. The CDR3 here is CASSYGTLHNEQFF. CDR3 nucleotides: TGTGCCAGCAGTTACGGGACTCTCCACAATGAGCAGTTCTTC.

Worth noting for this clonotype: This could be a read error, since a much larger clone is one nucleotide away. This chain joins TRBV6-2 or TRBV6-3 and TRBJ2-1; D is uncertain. CDR3 length: 14 amino acids. CDR1 MNHEY and CDR2 SVGEGT come from the germline V gene. V was pared by 6 bases and J by 5 bases, with 14 bases between. The CDR3 protein is CASRQPRRNNEQFF. The DNA for the CDR3 is TGTGCCAGCAGACAACCTCGACGGAACAATGAGCAGTTCTTC.

This clonotype has more than one count but fewer than ten. V and J are TRBV11-2 and TRBJ2-2; TRBD2 is a possible D gene (6 bases). V lost 0 bases and J 4 bases, leaving 9 bases between the germline ends. Looked up from germline, CDR1 is SGHAT and CDR2 is FQNNGV. The CDR3 sequence is 15 residues long. The CDR3 loop reads CASSLDQRVTGELFF. The CDR3 DNA is TGTGCCAGCAGCTTAGATCAGCGGGTCACCGGGGAGCTGTTTTTT.

Ten or more counts support this clonotype. A read error may account for a junction end that differs from germline. The chain combines TRBV18 with TRBJ2-2; 7 bases fit TRBD1. This CDR3 is built from 13 residues. CDR1 and CDR2 from the germline V gene are KGHSH and LQKENI. Written as DNA, the CDR3 is TGTGCCGGCTCAGGGGGACGTGCCGGGGAGCTGTTTTTT. Encoded protein: CAGSGGRAGELFF.

This clonotype was detected only a few times. One end of the junction is discordant with germline, which a read error may explain. The genes are TRBV20-1 and TRBJ2-1, with 7 bases matching TRBD1. This CDR3 is built from 14 residues. Germline loops: CDR1 DFQATT, CDR2 SNEGSKA (reference sequence). The CDR3 here is CSATHEGAINEQLF. DNA of the CDR3: TGCAGTGCTACCCACGAGGGGGCGATCAATGAGCAGCTCTTC.

This clonotype was found many times. This chain joins TRBV2 and TRBJ1-2; D is ambiguous. Trimming left V 7 bases short and J 4 bases short, with 7 bases between. CDR1 and CDR2 from the germline V gene are SNHLY and FYNNEI. The CDR3 consists of 11 residues. CDR3 sequence (DNA): TGTGCCAGCAAAAGAAGCTATGGCTACACCTTC. Its protein is CASKRSYGYTF. The full variable domain, its missing parts supplied by reference TRBV2 and TRBJ1-2, is EPEVTQTPSHQVTQMGQEVILRCVPISNHLYFYWYRQILGQKVEFLVSFYNNEISEKSEIFDDQFSVERPDGSNFTLKIRSTKLEDSAMYFCASKRSYGYTFGSGTRLTVV.

This clonotype showed up many times. J is TRBJ2-1 and V is TRBV20-1; TRBD1 aligns across 8 bases. Germline CDR1 is DFQATT and CDR2 is SNEGSKA (reference sequence). The CDR3 runs 14 residues. Unmatched junction bases numbered 8, after V lost 6 bases and J lost 4 bases. CDR3 region: CSAVGQGTYNEQFF. The CDR3 DNA is TGCAGTGCCGTCGGACAGGGTACTTACAATGAGCAGTTCTTC.

The chain links TRBV4-2 to TRBJ2-1; possibly TRBD1 for D (6 bases). The germline V gene has CDR1 LGHNA and CDR2 YNFKEQ. The CDR3 loop spans 17 amino acids. The ends were cut back, 1 base at V and 6 bases at J, with 19 bases in the middle. DNA for the CDR3: TGTGCCAGCAGCCAAGTCACCGGGACAATAAAAGCCAATGAGCAGTTCTTC. Protein: CASSQVTGTIKANEQFF.

The chain joins TRBV30 to TRBJ2-1, with D possibly being TRBD1 or TRBD2 (5 bases each). The CDR3 totals 12 residues. The V end lost 0 bases, the J end lost 11 bases, and 11 bases lay between the germline ends. The germline gives CDR1 GTSNPN, CDR2 SVGIG (reference sequence). The chain's CDR3 is CAWSVGGDKQFF. DNA for the CDR3: TGTGCCTGGAGTGTTGGGGGAGATAAGCAGTTCTTC.

The CDR3 region is CASSYQGTAQFF. The CDR3 coding sequence is TGTGCCAGCAGTTACCAAGGGACTGCGCAGTTCTTC. The chain combines TRBV6-5 with TRBJ2-1, with a weak D call TRBD2 (6 bases). V gave up 2 bases and J gave up 12 bases, with 11 bases separating them. The germline gives CDR1 MNHEY, CDR2 SVGAGI. The CDR3 consists of 12 residues.

The chain joins TRBV7-2 to TRBJ1-6, with D unresolved. CDR1 is SGHTA, CDR2 FQGNSA, per germline. V shed 2 bases and J shed 7 bases, with 15 bases lying between them. The CDR3 loop spans 16 amino acids. CDR3 in DNA: TGTGCCAGCAGCTTATTAGGTGGGATCAACAATTCACCCCTCCACTTT. Protein product: CASSLLGGINNSPLHF.

V gene TRBV14 combines with J gene TRBJ2-2, with 11 bases that match TRBD2. Germline V gives CDR1 SGHDN, CDR2 FVKESK. The length of the CDR3 is 17 residues. V dropped 4 bases and J dropped 5; count of bases not matched to a gene: 9. The CDR3 loop is CASSRPATSGRTGELFF. The CDR3 DNA reads as TGTGCCAGCAGCCGACCGGCAACTAGCGGGAGAACCGGGGAGCTGTTTTTT.